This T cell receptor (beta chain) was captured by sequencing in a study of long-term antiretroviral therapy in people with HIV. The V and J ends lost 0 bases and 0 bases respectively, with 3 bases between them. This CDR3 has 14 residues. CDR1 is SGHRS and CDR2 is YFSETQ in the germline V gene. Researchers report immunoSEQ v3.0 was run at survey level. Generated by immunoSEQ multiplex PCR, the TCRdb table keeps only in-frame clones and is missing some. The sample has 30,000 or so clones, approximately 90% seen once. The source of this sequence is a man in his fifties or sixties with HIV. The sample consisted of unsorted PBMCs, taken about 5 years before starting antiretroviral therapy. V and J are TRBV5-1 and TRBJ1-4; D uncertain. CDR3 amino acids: CASSLDATNEKLFF. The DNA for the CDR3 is TGCGCCAGCAGCTTGGATGCAACTAATGAAAAACTGTTTTTT.